These 9 T cell receptor beta chains share one sample of origin, sequenced in a study of blood T cell repertoires in COVID-19. Measured with immunoSEQ multiplex PCR; TCRdb has only the in-frame clones, and not every one. The table records over 200,000 clones, about 70% of them present only once. The sequencing input was peripheral blood. These receptors were obtained from an elderly woman with acute or convalescent COVID-19.

The chain carries TRBV6-5 and TRBJ2-6; perhaps TRBD1 as D (5 bases). The CDR3 is made up of 14 amino acids. CDR1 and CDR2 (germline): MNHEY, SVGAGI. Trimming removed 8 bases at V and 0 bases at J, with 8 bases between. This CDR3 is CASGRGSGANVLTF. CDR3 nucleotides: TGTGCCAGCGGAAGGGGCTCTGGGGCCAACGTCCTGACTTTC.

The gene calls are TRBV5-6 and TRBJ2-7, with 8 nucleotides matching TRBD1. Germline values: CDR1 SGHDT, CDR2 YYEEEE. V gave up 3 bases and J gave up 3 bases; unmatched junction bases: 5. CDR3 length equals 14 residues. The CDR3 region is CASSWTGNNYEQYF. The CDR3 DNA is TGTGCCAGCAGCTGGACAGGGAACAACTACGAGCAGTACTTC.

The V gene is TRBV7-2, the J gene TRBJ2-7; 14 bases are a match to TRBD2. The CDR3 has 16 residues. V trimming: 5 bases; J trimming: 7 bases; junction bases outside the gene matches: 10. Germline V CDR1 and CDR2: SGHTA, FQGNSA. CDR3 region: CASSTTSGRALGEQYF. The CDR3 nucleotides read TGTGCCAGCAGCACGACTAGCGGGAGGGCCCTCGGGGAGCAGTACTTC.

The chain links TRBV2 to TRBJ2-2; D unresolved. The CDR3 length is 14 residues. Germline V gene sequence: CDR1 SNHLY, CDR2 FYNNEI. The ends were cut back, 7 bases at V and 8 bases at J, with 17 bases in the middle. CDR3 bases: TGTGCCAGCACCCTTACTCCCTCTCCGGGGGAGCTGTTTTTT. It is translated as CASTLTPSPGELFF.

The chain links TRBV3-1 (or the pseudogene TRBV3-2) to TRBJ1-4; a weak D match, TRBD1 (5 bases). This CDR3 comprises 15 residues. The germline V gene encodes CDR1 LGHDT and CDR2 YNNKEL (reference sequence). Trimming pared 4 bases from V and 7 bases from J, leaving 16 bases between. The CDR3 DNA is TGTGCCAGCAGCCGGTTGGAGGGGCGTTTTGAAAAACTGTTTTTT. As protein: CASSRLEGRFEKLFF.

This chain links TRBV6-6 with TRBJ1-1; D is ambiguous. Between the trimmed V and J ends, which lost 2 bases and 1 base, there was a span of 8 bases. The CDR3 covers 14 residues. The V gene's germline CDR1 is MNHNY and CDR2 SVGAGI (reference sequence). Here the CDR3 DNA reads TGTGCCAGCAGTTACCGAGACTGGAACACTGAAGCTTTCTTT. It translates to CASSYRDWNTEAFF.

The chain couples TRBV18 to TRBJ2-2, with no clear D. In germline, CDR1 is KGHSH, CDR2 LQKENI. V was pared by 0 bases and J by 5 bases, with 10 bases between. The CDR3 covers 15 residues. The CDR3 sequence: CASSPPIAMTGELFF. CDR3 DNA: TGTGCCAGCTCACCACCGATCGCTATGACCGGGGAGCTGTTTTTT.

J is TRBJ2-5 and V is TRBV7-9; D ambiguous. The CDR3 spans 13 residues. Germline V gene sequence: CDR1 SEHNR, CDR2 FQNEAQ (reference sequence). Deletions cut 4 bases from V and 5 bases from J, with 11 bases between. This CDR3 reads CASSSMPRETQYF. The CDR3 DNA is TGTGCCAGCAGCTCGATGCCCCGGGAGACCCAGTACTTC.

V gene TRBV4-1 combines with J gene TRBJ1-4; possible D gene TRBD1, 5 bases. The CDR3 contains 18 residues. Germline V CDR1 and CDR2: MGHRA, YSYEKL. Trimming pared 0 bases from V and 0 bases from J, leaving 14 bases between. The DNA of the CDR3 is TGCGCCAGCAGCCAAGAGGCAGGGTGGGAAACAACTAATGAAAAACTGTTTTTT. The encoded protein is CASSQEAGWETTNEKLFF.